Listed below are T cell receptor beta chains from one sample, sequenced in a study of blood T cell repertoires in COVID-19. The data were produced by immunoSEQ multiplex PCR, yet TCRdb's version contains in-frame clones alone and is incomplete. The table lists more than 80,000 clones, around 80% of them singletons. The material sequenced was peripheral blood. Receptors originate from a woman of 80 years or more with active or convalescent COVID-19. Each CDR3 is given with its conserved first and last residue. The D gene is left open where the match is weak. Rows may omit the clone size; those that give it use once, few, many or a size class.

CASSRGREQYF | TGTGCCAGCAGCCGAGGGCGCGAGCAGTACTTC | TRBJ2-7 | . | TRBV11-3 | .
CASSQGLAGFQETQYF | TGTGCCAGCAGCCAAGGACTAGCGGGCTTCCAAGAGACCCAGTACTTC | TRBJ2-5 | . | TRBV5-8 | TRBD2
CASRGGLKRDTQYF | TGTGCCAGCAGGGGGGGGCTGAAACGAGATACGCAGTATTTT | TRBJ2-3 | . | TRBV2 | .
CASSLSGNYGYTF | TGTGCCAGCAGTTTAAGCGGGAACTATGGCTACACCTTC | TRBJ1-2 | once | TRBV28 | .
CASIAGGGLSYEQYF | TGTGCCAGCATCGCCGGGGGGGGGCTATCCTACGAGCAGTACTTC | TRBJ2-7 | . | TRBV28 | TRBD2
CASRGLAYHEQYF | TGTGCCAGCAGGGGACTAGCTTACCACGAGCAGTACTTC | TRBJ2-7 | once | TRBV2 | TRBD2
CATSHGVNTEAFF | TGTGCCACCAGCCACGGGGTGAACACTGAAGCTTTCTTT | TRBJ1-1 | . | TRBV24-1 | .
CASSTGLANYEQYF | TGTGCCAGTAGTACCGGACTAGCGAACTACGAGCAGTACTTC | TRBJ2-7 | . | TRBV19 | TRBD2
CSAQQGETQYF | TGCAGCGCCCAACAGGGAGAGACCCAGTACTTC | TRBJ2-5 | . | TRBV29-1 | .
CASSIVGRVGTQYF | TGTGCCAGTAGTATAGTTGGCAGGGTGGGGACCCAGTACTTC | TRBJ2-5 | . | TRBV19 | .